Below, 16 T cell receptor beta chains from the same sample are listed, as sequenced in a study of Graves' ophthalmopathy and Graves' hyperthyroidism. Using RNA transcripts, the TCR beta CDR3 regions were amplified. Following a first-round RT-PCR that used HTBI primers, a second-round multiplex PCR was carried out. TCRdb re-derived calls from the multiplex PCR reads in MiXCR, one entry per CDR3 protein. The sample contains around 670,000 distinct CDR3 sequences, 35% to 50% of which appear only once. The sequenced sample was peripheral blood. Receptor source: an adult man with Graves' ophthalmopathy.

Details on this clonotype: A much more abundant neighbour one base away suggests this may be a read error. The gene calls are TRBV7-9 and TRBJ1-2; 7 bases align to TRBD1. This CDR3 contains 16 residues. The germline V gene encodes CDR1 SEHNR and CDR2 FQNEAQ (reference sequence). The CDR3 sequence is CASSGGPQGLDYGHTF. The CDR3 region has the DNA TGTGCCAGCAGCGGAGGACCACAGGGGTTAGACTATGGCCACACCTTC.

The chain links TRBV10-3 to TRBJ2-2; tentatively, D is TRBD2 (6 bases). Germline V gene sequence: CDR1 ENHRY, CDR2 SYGVKD. The CDR3 extends over 17 amino acids. The V gene lost 3 bases and the J gene lost 4 bases, with 18 bases spanning the gap. Here the CDR3 reads CAISDLPAGTSTGELFF. The DNA for the CDR3 is TGTGCCATCAGTGATTTACCGGCGGGGACGTCCACCGGGGAGCTGTTTTTT.

This clonotype has a count of ten or more. The chain couples TRBV10-3 to TRBJ1-1; 11 bases are shared with TRBD1. Germline CDR1 ENHRY, CDR2 SYGVKD. There are 17 residues in the CDR3. J was trimmed by 4 bases and V by 5 bases; bases with no gene match: 12. CDR3: CAISRSRDRGAGTEAFF. Written as DNA, the CDR3 is TGTGCCATCAGTAGATCCCGGGACAGGGGGGCCGGCACTGAAGCTTTCTTT.

Concerning this clonotype itself: A much bigger clone sits one base away, suggesting this may be a read error. J is TRBJ1-4 and V is TRBV2; D not certain. This CDR3 region has 14 residues. CDR1 is SNHLY, CDR2 FYNNEI, per germline. CDR3 sequence: CASSDRHRNEKLLF. CDR3 coding DNA: TGTGCCAGCAGTGATCGTCACCGTAATGAAAAACTGCTTTTT.

This sequence joins TRBV20-1 and TRBJ2-7, with D perhaps TRBD2 (5 bases). The CDR3 totals 14 residues. With 4 bases removed from V and 3 bases from J, the gap between germline ends came to 16 bases. From germline, CDR1 is DFQATT and CDR2 SNEGSKA (reference sequence). The CDR3 here is CSANPSGAGYEQYF. In DNA form, the CDR3 reads TGCAGTGCTAACCCCAGCGGAGCAGGCTACGAGCAGTACTTC.

V gene TRBV6-5 combines with J gene TRBJ1-4; 11 nucleotides line up with TRBD1. Looked up from germline, CDR1 is MNHEY and CDR2 is SVGAGI. The CDR3 contains 13 residues. V was clipped by 6 bases and J by 11 bases; unmatched bases: 5. CDR3 bases: TGTGCCAGCAGGCACGGGACAGGGGGGAAACTGTTTTTT. It specifies CASRHGTGGKLFF.

This chain joins TRBV19 and TRBJ1-4, with TRBD1 matching 7 bases. CDR3 length: 14 residues. In germline, CDR1 is LNHDA, CDR2 SQIVND (reference sequence). The trim removed 4 bases at V and 4 bases at J, leaving 3 bases unmatched. CDR3 sequence: CASSTGQFNEKLFF. The CDR3 DNA reads as TGTGCCAGTAGTACGGGACAGTTTAATGAAAAACTGTTTTTT.

This rearrangement joins TRBV29-1 to TRBJ2-7, with 12 nucleotides matching TRBD1. CDR3 length: 14 residues. CDR1 SQVTM and CDR2 ANQGSEA come from the germline V gene. The J segment lost 0 bases and the V segment lost 7 bases, leaving 4 bases of the junction unmatched. This chain's CDR3 is CSGGGQGASYEQYF. CDR3 coding DNA: TGCAGCGGGGGGGGACAGGGGGCCTCCTACGAGCAGTACTTC.

The sample holds many counts of this clonotype. This chain connects TRBV10-3 to TRBJ2-5; the D is unclear. The CDR3 totals 13 residues. The V end was cut by 0 bases, the J end by 0 bases, with 2 bases between. From germline, CDR1 is ENHRY and CDR2 SYGVKD. The CDR3 nucleotides read TGTGCCATCAGTGAGTCGGACCAAGAGACCCAGTACTTC. It yields the protein CAISESDQETQYF.

This chain links TRBV29-1 with TRBJ2-5, with D possibly matching TRBD2 (6 bases). V was trimmed by 6 bases and J by 5 bases, leaving 16 bases between them. Germline CDR1 SQVTM, CDR2 ANQGSEA. The CDR3 sequence is 13 residues long. CDR3 sequence: CSVATGVLETQYF. CDR3 in DNA: TGCAGCGTAGCTACGGGGGTCTTGGAGACCCAGTACTTC. Complete variable domain (other parts from reference TRBV29-1 and TRBJ2-5): SAVISQKPSRDICQRGTSLTIQCQVDSQVTMMFWYRQQPGQSLTLIATANQGSEATYESGFVIDKFPISRPNLTFSTLTVSNMSPEDSSIYLCSVATGVLETQYFGPGTRLLVL.

The chain links TRBV7-9 to TRBJ1-1, with 7 nucleotides matching TRBD1. CDR3 size: 16 residues. J gave up 3 bases and V 5 bases, and 12 bases lay outside the gene matches. The germline CDR1 and CDR2 sequences are SEHNR and FQNEAQ (reference sequence). For the CDR3, the DNA is TGTGCCAGCAGCACAAATAACAGGGGTAGGGACACTGAAGCTTTCTTT. The encoded protein is CASSTNNRGRDTEAFF.

The CDR3 reads CSARMGGGEYEQYF. The CDR3 region has the DNA TGCAGTGCTAGAATGGGCGGGGGGGAGTACGAGCAGTACTTC. This chain connects TRBV20-1 to TRBJ2-7; 9 bases are a match to TRBD2. The CDR3 runs 14 residues. V shed 2 bases and J 4 bases; nucleotides not matched to a gene: 6. Germline CDR1 is DFQATT and CDR2 is SNEGSKA (reference sequence).

This clonotype was seen repeatedly, ten times or more. This rearrangement joins TRBV7-2 to TRBJ1-6; no clear D. The CDR3 is 13 residues long. CDR1 is SGHTA, CDR2 FQGNSA, per germline. V was trimmed by 6 bases and J by 7 bases, leaving 10 bases between them. The CDR3 sequence is CASSTDGNSPLHF. The CDR3 region has the DNA TGTGCCAGCAGTACAGACGGAAATTCACCCCTCCACTTT. Variable domain in full (rest from reference TRBV7-2 and TRBJ1-6): GAGVSQSPSNKVTEKGKDVELRCDPISGHTALYWYRQSLGQGLEFLIYFQGNSAPDKSGLPSDRFSAERTGGSVSTLTIQRTQQEDSAVYLCASSTDGNSPLHFGNGTRLTVT.

The chain carries TRBV7-9 and TRBJ1-1; 9 bases align to TRBD1. Trimming took 6 bases from V and 1 from J; bases not matched to a gene: 9. The V gene's germline CDR1 is SEHNR and CDR2 FQNEAQ (reference sequence). The CDR3 is 16 residues long. In DNA form, the CDR3 reads TGTGCCAGCAGTTTATGGGGACAGGGCACGAACACTGAAGCTTTCTTT. As protein: CASSLWGQGTNTEAFF.

The chain recombines TRBV7-6 with TRBJ1-4; a weak D match, TRBD1 (5 bases). This CDR3 contains 14 residues. Deletions cut 6 bases from V and 8 bases from J, with 16 bases between. Germline V gene sequence: CDR1 SGHVS, CDR2 FNYEAQ. Here the CDR3 DNA reads TGTGCCAGCAGTTCGGGGGGGTTTGGAGAAAAACTGTTTTTT. Translated, it gives CASSSGGFGEKLFF.

This clonotype was counted once. The V call is TRBV7-4, the J call TRBJ1-2; the D is unclear. This CDR3 region has 17 residues. V lost 0 bases and J 1 base, leaving 15 bases between the germline ends. Germline V lookup: CDR1 SGHVT, CDR2 SQSDAQ. CDR3 residues: CASSLAVFAGINYGYTF. The CDR3 nucleotides are TGTGCCAGCAGCTTAGCGGTTTTTGCAGGAATTAACTATGGCTACACCTTC. The variable domain in full, completed from reference TRBV7-4 and TRBJ1-2, reads GAGVSQSPRYKVAKRGRDVALRCDSISGHVTLYWYRQTLGQGSEVLTYSQSDAQRDKSGRPSGRFSAERPERSVSTLKIQRTEQGDSAVYLCASSLAVFAGINYGYTFGSGTRLTVV.